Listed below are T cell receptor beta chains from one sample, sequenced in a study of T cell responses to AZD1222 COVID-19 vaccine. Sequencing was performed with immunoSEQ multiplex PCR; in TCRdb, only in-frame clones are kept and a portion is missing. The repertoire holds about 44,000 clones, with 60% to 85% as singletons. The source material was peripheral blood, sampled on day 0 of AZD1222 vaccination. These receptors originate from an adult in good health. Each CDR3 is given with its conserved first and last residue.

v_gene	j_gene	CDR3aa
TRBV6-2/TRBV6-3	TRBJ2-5	CASSYDSGFQYF
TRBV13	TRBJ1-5	CASDVPRDVNQPQHF
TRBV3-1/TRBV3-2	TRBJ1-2	CASSHGQIPNYGYTF
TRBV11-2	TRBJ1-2	CASSMTGGSVYGYTF
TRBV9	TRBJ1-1	CASSARGETNTEAFF
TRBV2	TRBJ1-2	CASSPQGSSYGYTF
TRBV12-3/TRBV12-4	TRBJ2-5	CASKGEETQYF
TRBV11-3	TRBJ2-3	CASSFASGDAGTDTQYF
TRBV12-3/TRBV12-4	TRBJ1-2	CASSLTGGRGYTF
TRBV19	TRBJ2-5	CASRNEGQGAETQYF
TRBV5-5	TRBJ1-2	CASSFVRAAYTF
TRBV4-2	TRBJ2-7	CASSQVRQTYEQYF
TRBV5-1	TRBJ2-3	CASIPSGGEGDTQYF
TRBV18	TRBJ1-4	CASSPPNRASNEKLFF
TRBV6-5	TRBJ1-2	CASRPRESYGYTF
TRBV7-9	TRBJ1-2	CASSSRTGGGYTF
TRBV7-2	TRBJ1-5	CASAREFGNQPQHF